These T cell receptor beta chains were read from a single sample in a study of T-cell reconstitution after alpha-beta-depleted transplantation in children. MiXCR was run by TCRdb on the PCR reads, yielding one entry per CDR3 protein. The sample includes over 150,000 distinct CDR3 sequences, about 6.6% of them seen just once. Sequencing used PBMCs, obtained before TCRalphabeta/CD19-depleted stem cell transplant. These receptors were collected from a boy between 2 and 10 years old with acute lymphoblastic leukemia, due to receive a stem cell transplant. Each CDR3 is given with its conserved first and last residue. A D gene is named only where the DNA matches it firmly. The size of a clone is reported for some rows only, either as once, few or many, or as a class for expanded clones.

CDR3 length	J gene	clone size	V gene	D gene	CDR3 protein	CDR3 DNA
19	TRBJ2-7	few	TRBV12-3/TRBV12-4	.	CARSLFRSGLGDGSYEQYF	TGTGCCCGCAGTTTATTTCGGTCCGGCTTAGGGGACGGATCCTACGAGCAGTACTTC
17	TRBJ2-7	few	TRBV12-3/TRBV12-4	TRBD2	CASSLSLGGSSSYEQYF	TGTGCCAGCAGTTTATCCCTGGGGGGGTCCAGCTCCTACGAGCAGTACTTC
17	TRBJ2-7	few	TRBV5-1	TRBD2	CASSPQGLAGGNYEQYF	TGCGCCAGCAGCCCTCAGGGACTAGCGGGCGGAAACTACGAGCAGTACTTC
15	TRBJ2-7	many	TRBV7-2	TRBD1	CASSLVQGAGHEQYF	TGTGCCAGCAGCTTAGTCCAGGGGGCCGGGCACGAGCAGTACTTC
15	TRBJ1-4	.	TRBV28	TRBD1	CASRLDRGQSEKLFF	TGTGCCAGCAGACTTGACAGGGGACAAAGTGAAAAACTGTTTTTT
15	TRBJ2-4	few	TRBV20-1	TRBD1	CSASDWTGEKNIQYF	TGCAGTGCTAGCGACTGGACAGGGGAAAAAAACATTCAGTACTTC
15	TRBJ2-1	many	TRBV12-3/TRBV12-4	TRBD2	CASSSNRLAYNEQFF	TGTGCCAGCAGTTCCAACCGACTAGCTTACAATGAGCAGTTCTTC
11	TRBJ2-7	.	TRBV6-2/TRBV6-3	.	CASSYGEEQYF	TGTGCCAGCAGTTACGGCGAAGAGCAGTACTTC
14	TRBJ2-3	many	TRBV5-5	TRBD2	CASNQAGGSDTQYF	TGTGCCAGCAACCAAGCGGGGGGCTCAGATACGCAGTATTTT
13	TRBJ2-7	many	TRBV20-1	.	CSASRPGTYEQYF	TGCAGTGCTAGTAGGCCGGGGACCTACGAGCAGTACTTC
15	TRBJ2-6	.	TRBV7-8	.	CASSFDISGANVLTF	TGTGCCAGCAGCTTCGATATCTCTGGGGCCAACGTCCTGACTTTC
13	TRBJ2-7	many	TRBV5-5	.	CASSLPGLHEQYF	TGTGCCAGCAGCTTGCCGGGACTCCACGAGCAGTACTTC
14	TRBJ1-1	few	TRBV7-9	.	CASSLGSSNTEAFF	TGTGCCAGCAGCTTGGGCTCGTCGAACACTGAAGCTTTCTTT
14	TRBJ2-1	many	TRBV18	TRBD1	CASSPGQGNNEQFF	TGTGCCAGCTCACCGGGACAGGGTAACAATGAGCAGTTCTTC
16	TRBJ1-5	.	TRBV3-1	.	CASSQGGPALNQPQHF	TGTGCCAGCAGCCAAGGAGGCCCAGCGCTCAATCAGCCCCAGCATTTT
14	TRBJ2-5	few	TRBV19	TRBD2	CASRTSGDGETQYF	TGTGCCAGTAGGACTAGCGGGGACGGAGAGACCCAGTACTTC
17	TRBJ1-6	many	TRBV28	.	CASSQPGQDLYNSPLHF	TGTGCCAGCAGTCAACCCGGTCAGGATTTGTATAATTCACCCCTCCACTTT
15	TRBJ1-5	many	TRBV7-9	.	CASSLGSGSNQPQHF	TGTGCCAGCAGCTTAGGGTCAGGTAGCAATCAGCCCCAGCATTTT
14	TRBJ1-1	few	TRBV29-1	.	CSAPGGGWNTEAFF	TGCAGCGCCCCGGGTGGTGGTTGGAACACTGAAGCTTTCTTT
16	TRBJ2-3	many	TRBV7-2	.	CASSFPGQPSTDTQYF	TGTGCCAGCAGCTTTCCGGGACAACCCAGCACAGATACGCAGTATTTT